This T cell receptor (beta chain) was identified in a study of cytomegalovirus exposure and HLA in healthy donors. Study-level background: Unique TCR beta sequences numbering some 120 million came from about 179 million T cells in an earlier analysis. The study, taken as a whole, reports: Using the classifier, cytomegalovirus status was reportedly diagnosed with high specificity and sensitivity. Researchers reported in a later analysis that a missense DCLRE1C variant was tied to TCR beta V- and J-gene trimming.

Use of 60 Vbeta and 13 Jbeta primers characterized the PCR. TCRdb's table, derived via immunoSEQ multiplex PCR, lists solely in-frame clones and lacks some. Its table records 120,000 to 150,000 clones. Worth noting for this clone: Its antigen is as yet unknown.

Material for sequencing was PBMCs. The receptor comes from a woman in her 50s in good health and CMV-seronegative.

The chain's CDR3 is CASSLFGNTLTGENTEAFF. CDR3 nucleotide sequence: TGTGCCAGCAGCTTATTCGGGAATACATTGACAGGGGAGAACACTGAAGCTTTCTTT. V usage is TRBV7-8 and J usage is TRBJ1-1; 8 bases map to TRBD1. The V gene's germline CDR1 is SGHVS and CDR2 FQNEAQ. J was trimmed by 1 base and V by 2 bases; bases with no gene match: 15. The CDR3 consists of 19 residues.